The 23 T cell receptor beta chains given below trace back to one sample, sequenced in a study of cytomegalovirus exposure and HLA in healthy donors. With 60 Vbeta and 13 Jbeta primers, the PCR was carried out. The data were produced by immunoSEQ multiplex PCR, yet TCRdb's version contains in-frame clones alone and is incomplete. The sample includes 90,000 to 110,000 clones, 80% to 85% of them seen just once. The source material was PBMCs. The receptors come from a man aged 25-45 years in good health and CMV-seropositive.

The chain is built from TRBV7-2 and TRBJ1-4, with D unresolved. V was cut by 1 base and J by 3 bases, with 9 bases left in between. From germline, CDR1 is SGHTA and CDR2 FQGNSA. The CDR3 length is 15 residues. This chain's CDR3 is CASSLGLRANEKLFF. The CDR3 bases are TGTGCCAGCAGCTTAGGTCTGCGGGCTAATGAAAAACTGTTTTTT.

The chain carries TRBV5-8 and TRBJ1-4; D is ambiguous. V was pared by 4 bases and J by 10 bases, with 17 bases between. CDR1 and CDR2 from the germline V gene are SGHTS and YDEGEE. The CDR3 has 14 residues. The CDR3 DNA is TGTGCCAGCAGCGATGAGGGCCTTGCGGGAAAACTGTTTTTT. Amino acid sequence: CASSDEGLAGKLFF.

The chain links TRBV30 to TRBJ2-3, with 11 bases aligning to TRBD2. Germline assignment: CDR1 GTSNPN and CDR2 SVGIG (reference sequence). The junction had 3 bases not matched to a gene; V was cut back by 3 bases and J by 1 base. The CDR3 spans 15 residues. This chain's CDR3 is CAWSAGLAGTDTQYF. CDR3 DNA sequence: TGTGCCTGGAGCGCGGGACTAGCGGGCACAGATACGCAGTATTTT.

The chain has TRBV6-4 and TRBJ1-5, with 7 positions matching TRBD1. V lost 6 bases, J lost 7 bases, and 6 bases stayed unmatched. Looked up from germline, CDR1 is MRHNA and CDR2 is SNTAGT. There are 13 residues in the CDR3. The CDR3 DNA reads TGTGCCAGCAGAGCCGACAGGGACCAGCCCCAGCATTTT. This codes for CASRADRDQPQHF.

By share, this clone counts as medium-sized. Within the sample, other DNA sequences also encode this same CDR3. V and J are TRBV25-1 and TRBJ2-3; D call uncertain. This CDR3 has 14 amino acids. The germline V gene encodes CDR1 MGHDK and CDR2 SYGVNS. Trimming stripped 1 base from V and 2 bases from J, with 7 bases between. The CDR3 spells CASSEFWLTDTQYF. The CDR3 DNA is TGTGCCAGCAGTGAATTTTGGCTCACAGATACGCAGTATTTT.

This rearrangement joins TRBV18 to TRBJ2-7; TRBD1 aligns across 8 bases. Trimming removed 3 bases from V and 3 bases from J; junction bases left unmatched: 4. The CDR3 has 14 residues. The germline V gene encodes CDR1 KGHSH and CDR2 LQKENI. This CDR3 reads CASSPTGGDYEQYF. The CDR3 region has the DNA TGTGCCAGCTCACCCACAGGGGGAGACTACGAGCAGTACTTC.

The sample holds a few counts of this clone. This chain's CDR3 is CASSLAGTYDSPLHF. The CDR3 DNA reads TGCGCCAGCAGCTTGGCCGGGACATACGATTCACCCCTCCACTTT. V is TRBV5-1 and J is TRBJ1-6; D possibly corresponds to TRBD1 (6 bases). Per germline, CDR1 SGHRS and CDR2 YFSETQ. V was clipped by 0 bases and J by 8 bases, with 12 bases between them. The CDR3 is 15 amino acids.

The V gene is TRBV5-1, the J gene TRBJ1-1; a weak D match, TRBD1 (6 bases). CDR1 and CDR2 from the germline V gene are SGHRS and YFSETQ. The CDR3 covers 14 residues. V lost 0 bases and J 0 bases, leaving 6 bases between the germline ends. The CDR3 here is CASSLGTVNTEAFF. CDR3 coding DNA: TGCGCCAGCAGCTTGGGGACAGTGAACACTGAAGCTTTCTTT.

V gene TRBV5-6 combines with J gene TRBJ1-6, with D tentatively TRBD1 (6 bases). From germline, CDR1 is SGHDT and CDR2 YYEEEE. The length of the CDR3 is 16 residues. V lost 4 bases to trimming and J lost 9 bases, with 20 bases between them. As DNA, the CDR3 is TGTGCCAGCAGCCGGGGGGGGGCCAGGGCCAGTTCACCCCTCCACTTT. Amino acids: CASSRGGARASSPLHF.

The rearrangement joins TRBV5-6 to TRBJ2-7; D not certain. The CDR3 contains 13 residues. The V end was cut by 4 bases, the J end by 2 bases, with 10 bases between. The germline V gene has CDR1 SGHDT and CDR2 YYEEEE. CDR3 amino acids: CASSLTRTYEQYF. The CDR3 nucleotides are TGTGCCAGCAGCCTGACTCGAACCTACGAGCAGTACTTC.

The rearrangement joins TRBV15 to TRBJ1-2, with D maybe TRBD1 (6 bases). From germline, CDR1 is LNHNV and CDR2 YYDKDF (reference sequence). V was pared by 5 bases and J by 5 bases, with 21 bases between. This CDR3 comprises 16 residues. The chain's CDR3 is CATSLPGHGPLYGYTF. Here the CDR3 DNA reads TGTGCCACCAGCCTTCCGGGACACGGGCCTCTATATGGCTACACCTTC.

The V gene is TRBV18, the J gene TRBJ2-1; TRBD2 aligns across 13 bases. The CDR3 has 16 amino acids. V lost 3 bases and J lost 9; bases outside the gene matches: 8. Germline CDR1 and CDR2: KGHSH and LQKENI. The CDR3 DNA reads TGTGCCAGCTCACCTCGCACTAGCGGGGGGGCCGGTGAGCAGTTCTTC. Translating it yields CASSPRTSGGAGEQFF.

V usage is TRBV9 and J usage is TRBJ1-1; D possibly corresponds to TRBD1 (6 bases). Trimming removed 3 bases from V and 3 bases from J, with 6 bases in between. Germline V lookup: CDR1 SGDLS, CDR2 YYNGEE. This CDR3 is 12 amino acids long. The CDR3 region is CASSGTDTEAFF. The CDR3 coding sequence is TGTGCCAGCAGCGGGACAGACACTGAAGCTTTCTTT.

This clone was observed a few times. The chain links TRBV18 to TRBJ2-2; D perhaps matches TRBD1 (6 bases). Germline CDR1 reads KGHSH; CDR2 reads LQKENI. The CDR3 has 16 amino acids. V lost 2 bases, J lost 1 base, and 11 bases lay in between. The CDR3 DNA sequence: TGTGCCAGCTCACCATCGGGGACAATGAACACCGGGGAGCTGTTTTTT. Translation gives CASSPSGTMNTGELFF.

This clone was seen a single time. The rearrangement links TRBV6-1 to TRBJ1-1; tentative D call: TRBD1 (6 bases). The V gene's germline CDR1 is MNHNS and CDR2 SASEGT. The V and J ends lost 5 bases and 0 bases respectively, with 13 bases between them. The CDR3 length is 15 residues. CDR3 coding DNA: TGTGCCAGCAGTACACGGACAGTGATGAACACTGAAGCTTTCTTT. Protein: CASSTRTVMNTEAFF.

The genes are TRBV2 and TRBJ2-1, with TRBD2 as a possible D gene (5 bases). CDR1 is SNHLY, CDR2 FYNNEI, per germline. The CDR3 has 14 residues. The ends were cut back, 6 bases at V and 8 bases at J, with 17 bases in the middle. The CDR3 sequence: CASRDWGREDEQFF. DNA of the CDR3: TGTGCCAGCAGGGACTGGGGAAGGGAAGATGAGCAGTTCTTC. The whole variable domain, remainder taken from reference TRBV2 and TRBJ2-1, is EPEVTQTPSHQVTQMGQEVILRCVPISNHLYFYWYRQILGQKVEFLVSFYNNEISEKSEIFDDQFSVERPDGSNFTLKIRSTKLEDSAMYFCASRDWGREDEQFFGPGTRLTVL.

The gene calls are TRBV6-1 and TRBJ2-7; D is uncertain. The germline V gene has CDR1 MNHNS and CDR2 SASEGT. The length of the CDR3 is 14 residues. V was pared by 1 base and J by 0 bases, with 7 bases between. CDR3 coding DNA: TGTGCCAGCAGTGAAGGGTCCAGCTCCTACGAGCAGTACTTC. Protein: CASSEGSSSYEQYF.

The V and J genes are TRBV29-1 and TRBJ1-2; unclear D gene. Germline-derived CDR1 and CDR2 are SQVTM and ANQGSEA. The CDR3 contains 14 residues. Between the trimmed V and J ends, which lost 4 bases and 5 bases, there was a span of 17 bases. Here the CDR3 reads CSVAAGGGRYGYTF. CDR3 bases: TGCAGCGTTGCCGCGGGCGGAGGGAGGTATGGCTACACCTTC.

The chain links TRBV27 to TRBJ2-3; D gene uncertain. The V end lost 2 bases, the J end lost 0 bases, and 6 bases lay between the germline ends. Germline CDR1 reads MNHEY; CDR2 reads SMNVEV (reference sequence). The CDR3 is 14 amino acids. Here the CDR3 DNA reads TGTGCCAGCAGTTTACAGGCTAGCACAGATACGCAGTATTTT. Residues: CASSLQASTDTQYF.

V and J are TRBV28 and TRBJ1-2, with a possible D match to TRBD1 (5 bases). The CDR3 spans 12 residues. CDR1 is MDHEN, CDR2 SYDVKM, per germline. The V end was cut by 3 bases, the J end by 8 bases, with 10 bases between. The CDR3 region has the DNA TGTGCCAGCAGTTTCCTCAAGGGGGGCTACACCTTC. Amino acids: CASSFLKGGYTF.

The gene calls are TRBV5-1 and TRBJ1-3, with D tentatively TRBD1 (6 bases). The V gene lost 2 bases and the J gene lost 1 base, with 10 bases spanning the gap. CDR1 SGHRS and CDR2 YFSETQ come from the germline V gene. The CDR3 covers 15 residues. CDR3 region: CASSFGQGSGNTIYF. DNA for the CDR3: TGCGCCAGCAGCTTTGGGCAGGGGTCTGGAAACACCATATATTTT. Together with reference TRBV5-1 and TRBJ1-3, the CDR3 gives the full variable domain: KAGVTQTPRYLIKTRGQQVTLSCSPISGHRSVSWYQQTPGQGLQFLFEYFSETQRNKGNFPGRFSGRQFSNSRSEMNVSTLELGDSALYLCASSFGQGSGNTIYFGEGSWLTVV.

The rearrangement links TRBV7-8 to TRBJ2-2, with 8 positions matching TRBD2. Germline V gives CDR1 SGHVS, CDR2 FQNEAQ. V was pared by 8 bases and J by 3 bases, with 14 bases of the junction left unmatched. The CDR3 covers 17 residues. The CDR3 DNA is TGTGCCAGCGGATTAGGTAGTAGCGGGGTCCACACCGGGGAGCTGTTTTTT. It encodes CASGLGSSGVHTGELFF.

This chain connects TRBV28 to TRBJ1-6, with 8 bases matching TRBD1. The CDR3 covers 14 residues. The V gene end was trimmed by 5 bases and the J gene end by 7 bases; junction bases not matched to a gene: 4. The germline V gene has CDR1 MDHEN and CDR2 SYDVKM. CDR3 protein: CASSTTGGNSPLHF. The CDR3 DNA follows: TGTGCCAGCAGTACAACAGGGGGGAATTCACCCCTCCACTTT.